This T cell receptor (beta chain) was found in a study of blood T cell repertoires in COVID-19. Across the whole study: In each case, the material was cDNA or gDNA derived from T cells, B-cell-depleted T cells, or PBMCs.

The table came from immunoSEQ multiplex PCR; TCRdb's copy has only in-frame clones and leaves some out. This sample carries 10,000 to 15,000 clones, roughly four fifths of them seen once, and the ten largest clones take about 25%. This CDR3 region has 13 residues. V shed 3 bases and J shed 7 bases, with 11 bases lying between them. The germline V gene has CDR1 SGHDT and CDR2 YYEEEE. The sequence was obtained from a man aged 40-49 years with active or convalescent COVID-19. V usage is TRBV5-6 and J usage is TRBJ2-1, with D uncertain. The sequenced sample was peripheral blood. CDR3 DNA sequence: TGTGCCAGCAGCTCCGGGTCTCCGAATGAGCAGTTCTTC. Its translation: CASSSGSPNEQFF.